Below, 29 T cell receptor beta chains from the same sample are listed, as sequenced in a study of cytomegalovirus exposure and HLA in healthy donors. TCRdb's copy holds only in-frame clones and misses some; the assay was immunoSEQ multiplex PCR. The sample carries 140,000 to 150,000 clones, approximately 94% recorded once. The sample consisted of PBMCs. Receptors were obtained from a man aged 18 to 29 in good health and CMV-seropositive.

V is TRBV7-9 and J is TRBJ2-7; D call uncertain. CDR3 length equals 12 residues. V was cut by 4 bases and J by 0 bases, with 4 bases left in between. Germline-derived CDR1 and CDR2 are SEHNR and FQNEAQ (reference sequence). The CDR3 sequence: CASSSSSYEQYF. Written as DNA, the CDR3 is TGTGCCAGCAGCTCCTCCTCCTACGAGCAGTACTTC.

The rearrangement uses TRBV6-1 and TRBJ1-2, with D perhaps matching TRBD1 (6 bases). V was shortened by 4 bases and J by 4 bases, with 16 bases between the two germline ends. The CDR3 covers 15 residues. The germline gives CDR1 MNHNS, CDR2 SASEGT. CDR3 nucleotide sequence: TGTGCCAGCAGTGTTCGGACAGAGACTTTCTATGGCTACACCTTC. Protein: CASSVRTETFYGYTF.

This clone has only one observation. CDR3 bases: TGCGCCAGCAGCAGGGGACTAGCGGGAGGGCCCCGCTCCTACAATGAGCAGTTCTTC. Its translation: CASSRGLAGGPRSYNEQFF. The chain carries TRBV5-1 and TRBJ2-1, with 16 nucleotides matching TRBD2. With V trimmed by 4 bases and J by 0 bases, 7 bases remained unmatched. There are 19 residues in the CDR3. Germline lookup yields CDR1 SGHRS and CDR2 YFSETQ.

The rearrangement uses TRBV7-6 and TRBJ2-3; D not certain. V lost 7 bases and J 0 bases, leaving 11 bases between the germline ends. There are 14 residues in the CDR3. Germline V lookup: CDR1 SGHVS, CDR2 FNYEAQ. The CDR3 coding sequence is TGTGCCAGCACAGAATCTTCTAGCACAGATACGCAGTATTTT. Translating gives CASTESSSTDTQYF. Full variable domain (rest looked up from reference TRBV7-6 and TRBJ2-3): GAGVSQSPRYKVTKRGQDVALRCDPISGHVSLYWYRQALGQGPEFLTYFNYEAQQDKSGLPNDRFSAERPEGSISTLTIQRTEQRDSAMYRCASTESSSTDTQYFGPGTRLTVL.

The J gene is TRBJ2-2, the V gene TRBV18; 7 positions match TRBD1. The CDR3 loop spans 15 amino acids. J gave up 4 bases and V 2 bases, and 4 bases lay outside the gene matches. Germline V gene sequence: CDR1 KGHSH, CDR2 LQKENI. CDR3 nucleotide sequence: TGTGCCAGCTCACCAACAGGGGAAGGCACCGGGGAGCTGTTTTTT. Translation gives CASSPTGEGTGELFF.

The rearrangement links TRBV28 to TRBJ1-4; D call uncertain. CDR3 size: 15 residues. Trimming took off 6 bases at V and 5 bases at J, with 16 bases between the two ends. Germline CDR1 MDHEN, CDR2 SYDVKM. Written as DNA, the CDR3 is TGTGCCAGCAGGTTCCCCGGTGGGCAGAATGAAAAACTGTTTTTT. Translation: CASRFPGGQNEKLFF.

V is TRBV11-3 and J is TRBJ2-3; D might be TRBD1 (5 bases). Between the trimmed V and J ends, which lost 1 base and 2 bases, there was a span of 10 bases. This CDR3 is built from 15 residues. The germline gives CDR1 SGHNT, CDR2 YENEEA. The CDR3 region has the DNA TGTGCCAGCAGCTTAGGACAGAGGCTCACAGATACGCAGTATTTT. The encoded protein is CASSLGQRLTDTQYF.

The chain recombines TRBV19 with TRBJ2-7; weak D call: TRBD1 (5 bases). This CDR3 is built from 15 residues. Germline CDR1 and CDR2: LNHDA and SQIVND (reference sequence). The germline V and J ends were trimmed by 5 bases and 2 bases, with 16 bases remaining between them. The CDR3 bases are TGTGCCAGTAGTCGTCAAGACAGTACCACCTACGAGCAGTACTTC. It is translated as CASSRQDSTTYEQYF. Combining the CDR3 with reference TRBV19 and TRBJ2-7 gives the whole variable domain DGGITQSPKYLFRKEGQNVTLSCEQNLNHDAMYWYRQDPGQGLRLIYYSQIVNDFQKGDIAEGYSVSREKKESFPLTVTSAQKNPTAFYLCASSRQDSTTYEQYFGPGTRLTVT.

The chain has TRBV7-9 and TRBJ2-7; 12 positions match TRBD1. The CDR3 totals 16 residues. Trimming cost V 0 bases and J 4 bases; bases outside gene matches: 4. The V gene's germline CDR1 is SEHNR and CDR2 FQNEAQ (reference sequence). The CDR3 DNA sequence: TGTGCCAGCAGCTTAGCCGGGACAGGGGGCGAATACGAGCAGTACTTC. Translating gives CASSLAGTGGEYEQYF.

This sequence joins TRBV19 and TRBJ2-7; TRBD2 matches at 12 bases. The CDR3 extends over 13 amino acids. CDR1 LNHDA and CDR2 SQIVND come from the germline V gene (reference sequence). J gave up 6 bases and V 4 bases, and 1 base lay outside the gene matches. CDR3 region: CASSRGLAGEQYF. The CDR3 region has the DNA TGTGCCAGTAGTAGGGGACTAGCGGGCGAGCAGTACTTC.

The chain couples TRBV5-1 to TRBJ2-1, with D tentatively TRBD2 (5 bases). Looked up from germline, CDR1 is SGHRS and CDR2 is YFSETQ. CDR3 length: 17 amino acids. With 5 bases removed from V and 6 bases from J, the gap between germline ends came to 24 bases. CDR3 DNA: TGCGCCAGCAGGGCCGGTTTCGGGCGGGCACGGAGCAATGAGCAGTTCTTC. Translated: CASRAGFGRARSNEQFF.

CDR3 in amino acids: CASSAPLISGTDYNEQFF. The CDR3 region has the DNA TGTGCCAGCAGTGCCCCTCTCATTTCCGGGACAGACTACAATGAGCAGTTCTTC. The chain links TRBV2 to TRBJ2-1, with 7 bases identical to TRBD1. V shed 4 bases, J shed 3 bases, and the junction held 15 bases outside the gene matches. CDR3 length: 18 amino acids. Germline V gene lookup returns CDR1 SNHLY and CDR2 FYNNEI.

This clone was observed a single time. This chain links TRBV28 with TRBJ1-2; TRBD1 is a possible D gene (6 bases). The ends were cut back, 5 bases at V and 5 bases at J, with 12 bases in the middle. The CDR3 is 13 residues long. Germline V gene data show CDR1 as MDHEN and CDR2 as SYDVKM. CDR3 amino acids: CASSPPQGYGYTF. Here the CDR3 DNA reads TGTGCCAGCAGTCCACCACAGGGATATGGCTACACCTTC.

J is TRBJ2-5 and V is TRBV27, with TRBD1 matching 9 bases. This CDR3 is built from 15 residues. Germline CDR1 MNHEY, CDR2 SMNVEV (reference sequence). Trimming took 5 bases from V and 5 from J; bases not matched to a gene: 9. The CDR3 nucleotides are TGTGCCAGCAGTGCCCCACAGGGGGCAGGTGAGACCCAGTACTTC. Its protein is CASSAPQGAGETQYF.

The chain employs TRBV18 and TRBJ2-7; 7 bases map to TRBD1. Trimming removed 6 bases from V and 0 bases from J; junction bases left unmatched: 14. Looked up from germline, CDR1 is KGHSH and CDR2 is LQKENI. This CDR3 comprises 17 residues. Here the CDR3 DNA reads TGTGCCAGCTCTCCAAGGCTGGGACAGAGTCGCTCCTACGAGCAGTACTTC. It specifies CASSPRLGQSRSYEQYF.

This clone was counted many times. This chain uses TRBV28 with TRBJ2-1, with 7 bases lining up with TRBD2. The CDR3 length is 15 residues. CDR1 and CDR2 (germline): MDHEN, SYDVKM. Germline trimming cut 5 bases from V and 8 bases from J; bases unmatched to any gene: 12. The CDR3 region is CASSIAAGTEDEQFF. CDR3 in DNA: TGTGCCAGCAGTATCGCAGCGGGAACGGAGGATGAGCAGTTCTTC.

The chain couples TRBV6-1 to TRBJ2-7, with no clear D. The CDR3 spans 14 residues. The V gene lost 4 bases and the J gene lost 6 bases, with 16 bases spanning the gap. Per germline, CDR1 MNHNS and CDR2 SASEGT. CDR3 in amino acids: CASSVAAAGVEQYF. The CDR3 nucleotides are TGTGCCAGCAGTGTCGCGGCAGCCGGAGTCGAGCAGTACTTC.

J is TRBJ1-1 and V is TRBV5-1; no clear D. Trimming pared 4 bases from V and 5 bases from J, leaving 15 bases between. Germline loops: CDR1 SGHRS, CDR2 YFSETQ. There are 14 residues in the CDR3. The CDR3 spells CASSPPAGRTEAFF. The CDR3 DNA reads as TGCGCCAGCAGCCCTCCGGCGGGGAGGACTGAAGCTTTCTTT. Full variable domain (missing parts from reference TRBV5-1 and TRBJ1-1): KAGVTQTPRYLIKTRGQQVTLSCSPISGHRSVSWYQQTPGQGLQFLFEYFSETQRNKGNFPGRFSGRQFSNSRSEMNVSTLELGDSALYLCASSPPAGRTEAFFGQGTRLTVV.

This chain links TRBV10-3 with TRBJ1-1; D ambiguous. CDR1 and CDR2 from the germline V gene are ENHRY and SYGVKD. The CDR3 consists of 14 residues. With 7 bases removed from V and 4 bases from J, the gap between germline ends came to 16 bases. The CDR3 DNA sequence: TGTGCCATCATAGCGGCCGCCACGCGCACTGAAGCTTTCTTT. Its translation: CAIIAAATRTEAFF.

This rearrangement joins TRBV19 to TRBJ2-7; a weak D match, TRBD1 (6 bases). Trimming left V 1 base short and J 0 bases short, with 7 bases between. The CDR3 loop spans 14 amino acids. CDR1 and CDR2 (germline): LNHDA, SQIVND (reference sequence). The CDR3 nucleotides read TGTGCCAGTAGTATAGGAGGGGGCTCCTACGAGCAGTACTTC. Its protein is CASSIGGGSYEQYF.

The chain carries TRBV19 and TRBJ1-5; D is perhaps TRBD1 (5 bases). This CDR3 has 12 amino acids. Trimming left V 6 bases short and J 6 bases short, with 9 bases between. The germline gives CDR1 LNHDA, CDR2 SQIVND (reference sequence). CDR3 amino acids: CASRGRGQPQHF. The CDR3, as DNA: TGTGCCAGTAGGGGAAGGGGTCAGCCCCAGCATTTT. The variable domain in full, completed from reference TRBV19 and TRBJ1-5, reads DGGITQSPKYLFRKEGQNVTLSCEQNLNHDAMYWYRQDPGQGLRLIYYSQIVNDFQKGDIAEGYSVSREKKESFPLTVTSAQKNPTAFYLCASRGRGQPQHFGDGTRLSIL.

The chain is built from TRBV7-9 and TRBJ1-4; TRBD1 agrees at 10 bases. Trimming took 5 bases from V and 6 from J; bases not matched to a gene: 9. Per the germline V gene, CDR1 is SEHNR and CDR2 is FQNEAQ (reference sequence). This CDR3 is built from 16 residues. The CDR3 loop reads CASSLLGQGRYEKLFF. The CDR3 DNA follows: TGTGCCAGCAGCCTCCTGGGACAGGGGCGATATGAAAAACTGTTTTTT. Full variable domain (remainder filled in from reference TRBV7-9 and TRBJ1-4): DTGVSQNPRHKITKRGQNVTFRCDPISEHNRLYWYRQTLGQGPEFLTYFQNEAQLEKSRLLSDRFSAERPKGSFSTLEIQRTEQGDSAMYLCASSLLGQGRYEKLFFGSGTQLSVL.

This chain links TRBV27 with TRBJ2-5, with 8 bases identical to TRBD2. The germline V gene has CDR1 MNHEY and CDR2 SMNVEV (reference sequence). V shed 6 bases, J shed 0 bases, and the junction held 12 bases outside the gene matches. CDR3 length: 17 residues. The CDR3 coding sequence is TGTGCCAGCAGCCCCAAAGCGGGAGTCGTGTACCAAGAGACCCAGTACTTC. It translates to CASSPKAGVVYQETQYF.

The V and J genes are TRBV15 and TRBJ1-4, with a weak D call TRBD1 (5 bases). This CDR3 is 13 amino acids long. Germline V gene sequence: CDR1 LNHNV, CDR2 YYDKDF (reference sequence). The ends were cut back, 2 bases at V and 5 bases at J, with 6 bases in the middle. The CDR3 sequence: CATSRNRNEKLFF. The CDR3 DNA is TGTGCCACCAGCAGAAACAGGAATGAAAAACTGTTTTTT.

The gene calls are TRBV4-2 and TRBJ2-5, with 13 bases lining up with TRBD2. CDR1 LGHNA and CDR2 YNFKEQ come from the germline V gene. CDR3 length equals 17 residues. The V segment lost 3 bases and the J segment 1 base; nucleotides outside the gene matches: 5. CDR3 coding DNA: TGTGCCAGCAGCCATACCGGGACTAGCGGGACCCAAGAGACCCAGTACTTC. It specifies CASSHTGTSGTQETQYF.

V and J are TRBV11-1 and TRBJ1-5; D possibly corresponds to TRBD1 (6 bases). V lost 5 bases and J lost 4, with 18 bases in between. Looked up from germline, CDR1 is SGHAT and CDR2 is FQDESV (reference sequence). The CDR3 is 16 amino acids. The CDR3 here is CASSATTGYRNQPQHF. Written as DNA, the CDR3 is TGTGCCAGCAGCGCCACCACAGGGTATCGGAATCAGCCCCAGCATTTT. The entire variable domain, with the rest obtained from reference TRBV11-1 and TRBJ1-5, is as follows: EAEVAQSPRYKITEKSQAVAFWCDPISGHATLYWYRQILGQGPELLVQFQDESVVDDSQLPKDRFSAERLKGVDSTLKIQPAELGDSAMYLCASSATTGYRNQPQHFGDGTRLSIL.

V and J are TRBV19 and TRBJ2-2, with D maybe TRBD2 (5 bases). V lost 6 bases to trimming and J lost 6 bases, with 14 bases between them. This CDR3 is 14 amino acids long. Germline V gives CDR1 LNHDA, CDR2 SQIVND (reference sequence). CDR3 coding DNA: TGTGCCAGTAGACCCCTTTGGGAGTCCGGGGAGCTGTTTTTT. Encoded protein: CASRPLWESGELFF. Using reference TRBV19 and TRBJ2-2 for the parts outside the CDR3, the full variable domain is DGGITQSPKYLFRKEGQNVTLSCEQNLNHDAMYWYRQDPGQGLRLIYYSQIVNDFQKGDIAEGYSVSREKKESFPLTVTSAQKNPTAFYLCASRPLWESGELFFGEGSRLTVL.

This sequence joins TRBV25-1 and TRBJ1-3, with D uncertain. Germline-derived CDR1 and CDR2 are MGHDK and SYGVNS. V gave up 5 bases and J gave up 0 bases, with 11 bases separating them. The CDR3 runs to 15 residues. The CDR3 protein is CASSSARSSGNTIYF. CDR3 sequence (DNA): TGTGCCAGCAGTTCCGCTCGCAGCTCTGGAAACACCATATATTTT. Combining the CDR3 with reference TRBV25-1 and TRBJ1-3 gives the whole variable domain EADIYQTPRYLVIGTGKKITLECSQTMGHDKMYWYQQDPGMELHLIHYSYGVNSTEKGDLSSESTVSRIRTEHFPLTLESARPSHTSQYLCASSSARSSGNTIYFGEGSWLTVV.

V is TRBV5-1 and J is TRBJ1-2; D not certain. Germline loops: CDR1 SGHRS, CDR2 YFSETQ. The CDR3 covers 15 residues. Trimming shortened V by 3 bases and J by 4 bases, and 16 bases separated the two germline ends. For the CDR3, the DNA is TGCGCCAGCAGCTCGAACGGCGAGGCACCCTATGGCTACACCTTC. This codes for CASSSNGEAPYGYTF.